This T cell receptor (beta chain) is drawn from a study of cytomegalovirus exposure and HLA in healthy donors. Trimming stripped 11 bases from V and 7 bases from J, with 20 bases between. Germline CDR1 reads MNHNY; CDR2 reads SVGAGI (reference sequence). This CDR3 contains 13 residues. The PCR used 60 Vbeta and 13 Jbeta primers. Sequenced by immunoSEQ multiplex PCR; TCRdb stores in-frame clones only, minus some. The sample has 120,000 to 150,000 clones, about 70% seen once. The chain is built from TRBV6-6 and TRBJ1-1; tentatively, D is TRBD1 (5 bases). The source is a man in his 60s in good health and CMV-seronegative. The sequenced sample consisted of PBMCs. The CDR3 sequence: CACSGVSEGEAFF. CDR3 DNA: TGTGCCTGCTCGGGGGTTTCGGAGGGTGAAGCTTTCTTT.